This T cell receptor beta chain was identified during a study of siplizumab effects on memory and regulatory T cells. Findings and limits, study-wide: Contribution to the alloresponse seemed major for naive T cells, which also seemed more diverse than memory cells. A naive or memory phenotype could not be assigned to roughly 80-95% of the proliferating CD4+ or CD8+ clones. Proliferating siplizumab-cultured Tregs lacked confirmed suppressive function. With siplizumab, Treg-derived clones averaged approximately 69% of mappable alloreactive CD4+ clones, versus 25% to 30% in controls.

Only in-frame clones appear in the TCRdb table, and some are missing; sequencing was by immunoSEQ multiplex PCR. This table holds some 100,000 clones, over 85% found once. A note on this clone: Its antigen is as yet unknown.

Source material: CD8+ T cells sorted from blood. The origin of this receptor is a human donor in good health.

Written as DNA, the CDR3 is TGTGCCAGCAGCTTCGAACTAGCGGGAGACACAGATACGCAGTATTTT. Protein sequence: CASSFELAGDTDTQYF. The chain recombines TRBV7-9 with TRBJ2-3, with 11 nucleotides matching TRBD2. With V trimmed by 3 bases and J by 2 bases, 4 bases remained unmatched. The germline V gene encodes CDR1 SEHNR and CDR2 FQNEAQ (reference sequence). This CDR3 is built from 16 residues.